Below are 20 T cell receptor beta chains sequenced from a single sample in a study of beta chain features in type 1 diabetes (dated by TCRdb to between 2017 and 2018). The library relied on the immunoSEQ multiplex PCR assay. All of the isolated RNA was reverse transcribed with the High Capacity cDNA Reverse Transcription Kit, so expressed TCRB transcripts were sequenced. This immuneACCESS table, as held by TCRdb, lists in-frame sequences with V and J called but not all clones. Of the missing ones, under half trace to an unresolved V gene in checked studies; the others have no known cause. This sample comprises roughly 350,000 clones, more than 9.5% of them detected only once. Of the sample, 0.015% to 0.02% falls within the top ten clones. Sequencing was done on a sample of naive CD4+ T cells from blood. What this sample's cell subset or site label stands for: true naive CD4+ T cells. The source is a woman in her twenties or thirties in good health.

This clone occurred a few times. The chain uses TRBV12-5 and TRBJ1-2; the D gene is possibly TRBD1 (6 bases). Between the trimmed V and J ends, which lost 3 bases and 7 bases, there was a span of 9 bases. There are 12 residues in the CDR3. Germline V gene sequence: CDR1 LGHNT, CDR2 FRNRAP. The CDR3 spells CASGFGQLGYTF. CDR3 DNA: TGTGCTAGTGGTTTCGGACAGCTTGGCTACACCTTC.

The gene calls are TRBV6-5 and TRBJ1-2, with a tentative D call TRBD1 (5 bases). With 6 bases removed from V and 5 bases from J, the gap between germline ends came to 16 bases. CDR1 is MNHEY and CDR2 is SVGAGI in the germline V gene. The CDR3 is made up of 14 amino acids. CDR3 nucleotides: TGTGCCAGCAGCCGAGGTGACAGCTTTTATGGCTACACCTTC. Protein product: CASSRGDSFYGYTF.

This clone was counted between two and nine times. This sequence joins TRBV4-1 and TRBJ2-5, with 10 positions matching TRBD2. Germline loops: CDR1 MGHRA, CDR2 YSYEKL. Trimming took 0 bases from V and 4 from J; bases not matched to a gene: 8. The CDR3 consists of 17 residues. CDR3 nucleotides: TGCGCCAGCAGCCAAGATGAGCGAGCGGGAGGGCCAGAGACCCAGTACTTC. Translation: CASSQDERAGGPETQYF.

The rearrangement uses TRBV5-1 and TRBJ1-5, with 7 bases aligning to TRBD1. Germline-derived CDR1 and CDR2 are SGHRS and YFSETQ. The J segment lost 0 bases and the V segment lost 2 bases, leaving 8 bases of the junction unmatched. This CDR3 is built from 17 residues. CDR3 in amino acids: CASSLGGTAYSNQPQHF. The CDR3 DNA reads as TGCGCCAGCAGCTTAGGTGGGACAGCCTATAGCAATCAGCCCCAGCATTTT.

In nucleotides, the CDR3 is TGTGCCAGCAGTCCCGGAGGGAGGAGAGGAGAAAAACTGTTTTTT. Its translation is CASSPGGRRGEKLFF. The rearrangement joins TRBV28 to TRBJ1-4; D remains unclear. The CDR3 consists of 15 residues. Trimming left V 5 bases short and J 8 bases short, with 18 bases between. The V gene's germline CDR1 is MDHEN and CDR2 SYDVKM. Variable domain in full (rest from reference TRBV28 and TRBJ1-4): DVKVTQSSRYLVKRTGEKVFLECVQDMDHENMFWYRQDPGLGLRLIYFSYDVKMKEKGDIPEGYSVSREKKERFSLILESASTNQTSMYLCASSPGGRRGEKLFFGSGTQLSVL.

In nucleotides, the CDR3 is TGCGCCAGCAGCCAAGGACAGGGATGGAACAATGAGCAGTTCTTC. As protein: CASSQGQGWNNEQFF. The chain couples TRBV5-1 to TRBJ2-1, with TRBD1 matching 8 bases. After removal of 4 bases from V and 5 bases from J, the junction contained 8 bases not matched to a gene. CDR1 and CDR2 from the germline V gene are SGHRS and YFSETQ. The length of the CDR3 is 15 residues.

The chain couples TRBV6-5 to TRBJ2-2, with 7 bases identical to TRBD2. CDR3 length equals 15 residues. Trimming took 8 bases from V and 6 from J; bases not matched to a gene: 12. Germline V gene sequence: CDR1 MNHEY, CDR2 SVGAGI. The CDR3 nucleotides are TGTGCCAGCCTACCCTTTGGGGGGGTGCCCGGGGAGCTGTTTTTT. It is translated as CASLPFGGVPGELFF.

This chain links TRBV28 with TRBJ1-2; no firm D call. The ends were cut back, 8 bases at V and 5 bases at J, with 9 bases in the middle. The CDR3 totals 11 residues. The germline V gene encodes CDR1 MDHEN and CDR2 SYDVKM. DNA of the CDR3: TGTGCCAGCGGTCCTCGGTATGGCTACACCTTC. Translation: CASGPRYGYTF.

This clone was seen only a few times. The CDR3 coding sequence is TGTGCCAGCAGGGGGACAGGGGTCTTCTCTGGGGCCAACGTCCTGACTTTC. Protein: CASRGTGVFSGANVLTF. The chain recombines TRBV28 with TRBJ2-6, with TRBD1 matching 10 bases. Germline CDR1 MDHEN, CDR2 SYDVKM. V was pared by 6 bases and J by 0 bases, with 5 bases of the junction left unmatched. The CDR3 length is 17 residues. Looking up the rest from reference TRBV28 and TRBJ2-6 gives the full variable domain: DVKVTQSSRYLVKRTGEKVFLECVQDMDHENMFWYRQDPGLGLRLIYFSYDVKMKEKGDIPEGYSVSREKKERFSLILESASTNQTSMYLCASRGTGVFSGANVLTFGAGSRLTVL.

The V and J genes are TRBV27 and TRBJ1-2; 10 bases map to TRBD1. V lost 4 bases to trimming and J lost 4 bases; unmatched junction nucleotides: 6. Per the germline V gene, CDR1 is MNHEY and CDR2 is SMNVEV (reference sequence). The CDR3 has 15 residues. CDR3 coding DNA: TGTGCCAGCAGTTCCCCGGGACAGGGGCGCTATGGCTACACCTTC. The encoded protein is CASSSPGQGRYGYTF.

This clone was observed a few times. The chain has TRBV30 and TRBJ1-2; D not certain. Trimming left V 0 bases short and J 4 bases short, with 12 bases between. This CDR3 region has 14 residues. Germline CDR1 is GTSNPN and CDR2 is SVGIG (reference sequence). CDR3 sequence reads: CAWSVGLRSYGYTF. CDR3 coding DNA: TGTGCCTGGAGTGTCGGTTTACGTAGCTATGGCTACACCTTC. Together with reference TRBV30 and TRBJ1-2, the CDR3 gives the full variable domain: SQTIHQWPATLVQPVGSPLSLECTVEGTSNPNLYWYRQAAGRGLQLLFYSVGIGQISSEVPQNLSASRPQDRQFILSSKKLLLSDSGFYLCAWSVGLRSYGYTFGSGTRLTVV.

In its sample, this clone was seen once. The chain couples TRBV5-1 to TRBJ2-3; 13 nucleotides match TRBD2. Per germline, CDR1 SGHRS and CDR2 YFSETQ. With V trimmed by 0 bases and J by 1 base, 8 bases remained unmatched. CDR3 length: 19 residues. CDR3 sequence reads: CASSLGRTGTSGGTDTQYF. The CDR3 DNA reads TGCGCCAGCAGCTTGGGGCGGACCGGGACTAGCGGGGGCACAGATACGCAGTATTTT.

In this sample, this clone turned up a few times. The chain couples TRBV7-9 to TRBJ2-7, with D possibly matching TRBD2 (7 bases). The CDR3 has 16 amino acids. V was clipped by 5 bases and J by 2 bases, with 19 bases between them. CDR1 and CDR2 (germline): SEHNR, FQNEAQ (reference sequence). Written as DNA, the CDR3 is TGTGCCAGCAGCCCCCGGCGGGGGCCGGGAGCCTACGAGCAGTACTTC. As protein: CASSPRRGPGAYEQYF.

The V gene is TRBV10-3, the J gene TRBJ2-1; no clear D gene. V was trimmed by 3 bases and J by 6 bases, leaving 3 bases between them. The length of the CDR3 is 11 residues. CDR1 is ENHRY and CDR2 is SYGVKD in the germline V gene. The CDR3 DNA is TGTGCCATCAGTGACTTCAATGAGCAGTTCTTC. This codes for CAISDFNEQFF.

The chain joins TRBV19 to TRBJ1-1; possible D gene TRBD1, 5 bases. The ends were cut back, 6 bases at V and 11 bases at J, with 19 bases in the middle. Germline CDR1 LNHDA, CDR2 SQIVND (reference sequence). The CDR3 is made up of 13 amino acids. The CDR3 is CASSFTGHPRAFF. CDR3 coding DNA: TGTGCCAGTAGCTTTACAGGACATCCTAGGGCTTTCTTT.

A few counts support this clone. V and J are TRBV14 and TRBJ1-1; D is uncertain. The V gene lost 5 bases and the J gene lost 4 bases, with 14 bases spanning the gap. CDR3 size: 14 residues. Germline lookup yields CDR1 SGHDN and CDR2 FVKESK. The CDR3 DNA follows: TGTGCCAGCAGCTTAACGACGGGAGGCACTGAAGCTTTCTTT. Encoded protein: CASSLTTGGTEAFF.

The chain couples TRBV7-2 to TRBJ2-7, with 8 bases matching TRBD1. Germline CDR1 reads SGHTA; CDR2 reads FQGNSA. V lost 1 base and J lost 0; bases outside the gene matches: 2. The CDR3 loop spans 15 amino acids. The CDR3 DNA sequence: TGTGCCAGCAGCTTAGGTGGACAGGGCTCCTACGAGCAGTACTTC. Its translation: CASSLGGQGSYEQYF.

This clone was detected only a few times. This sequence joins TRBV27 and TRBJ2-2; TRBD2 agrees at 8 bases. With V trimmed by 1 base and J by 6 bases, 1 base remained unmatched. From germline, CDR1 is MNHEY and CDR2 SMNVEV (reference sequence). The CDR3 spans 14 residues. The chain's CDR3 is CASSLFGGAGELFF. Here the CDR3 DNA reads TGTGCCAGCAGTTTATTCGGGGGGGCCGGGGAGCTGTTTTTT.

V gene TRBV4-2 combines with J gene TRBJ2-3; D not resolved. V was trimmed by 5 bases and J by 2 bases, leaving 8 bases between them. Germline V gene sequence: CDR1 LGHNA, CDR2 YNFKEQ. The CDR3 loop spans 13 amino acids. The CDR3 is CASSSRTTDTQYF. DNA for the CDR3: TGTGCCAGCAGCTCGAGAACCACAGATACGCAGTATTTT.

Only a few counts were recorded for this clone. The chain uses TRBV28 and TRBJ2-5; maybe TRBD1 (5 bases). Germline loops: CDR1 MDHEN, CDR2 SYDVKM. V was trimmed by 2 bases and J by 1 base, leaving 11 bases between them. The CDR3 contains 15 residues. CDR3 sequence reads: CASSLKAGIQETQYF. CDR3 coding DNA: TGTGCCAGCAGTTTAAAGGCAGGGATCCAAGAGACCCAGTACTTC.